This is a list of T cell receptor beta chains from one sample in a study of Ad26.COV2.S vaccination and SARS-CoV-2 variants. Assay used: immunoSEQ multiplex PCR; TCRdb lists only in-frame clones, some missing. The table shows approximately 360,000 clones, with 83% occurring only once. The sample consisted of peripheral blood, taken in a trial of Ad26.COV2.S vaccine versus placebo. All receptors derive from a person between 18 and 59 years old who received the Ad26.COV2.S COVID-19 vaccine or a placebo. Each CDR3 is given with its conserved first and last residue. The order of the fields is clone size, J gene, V gene, CDR3 protein. Clone size is given for some rows only: seen once, a few or many times, or a class if the clone is expanded.

>-|TRBJ1-1|TRBV15
CATSRDLGGNTEAFF
>-|TRBJ2-1|TRBV6-6
CASSTIAGGPANEQFF
>-|TRBJ1-1|TRBV5-4
CASSRDKNTEAFF
>-|TRBJ1-1|TRBV14
CASSQASLNTEAFF
>-|TRBJ2-7|TRBV5-1
CASSSDYPDYEQYF
>-|TRBJ2-3|TRBV6-5
CASSYDRSRSTDTQYF
>-|TRBJ1-2|TRBV12-3/TRBV12-4
CASSYRPDGYTF
>few|TRBJ2-3|TRBV7-2
CASSFRTDTQYF
>few|TRBJ2-7|TRBV5-4
CASSLQGVAGEQYF
>-|TRBJ1-2|TRBV30
CASGQPPRGYTF
>-|TRBJ1-5|TRBV19
CASSKTPHRVPREPQHF
>-|TRBJ2-1|TRBV7-9
CASSEGLAMNEQFF
>-|TRBJ1-1|TRBV18
CASSPTDRGAEAFF
>-|TRBJ1-2|TRBV18
CASSPLGGNGYTF
>-|TRBJ1-5|TRBV18
CASSPRRRGMGNQPQHF
>-|TRBJ2-7|TRBV27
CASSPGQVHEQYF
>once|TRBJ2-4|TRBV7-2
CASSFGGRNIQYF
>few|TRBJ1-2|TRBV9
CASSVWQGRGYTF
>-|TRBJ2-7|TRBV18
CASSTLGKSSYEQYF
>once|TRBJ1-1|TRBV2
CASSKITSVGEAFF
>-|TRBJ1-3|TRBV27
CASSRSLLGNTIYF
>-|TRBJ1-1|TRBV19
CASTFDLETGGEAFF
>once|TRBJ2-4|TRBV9
CASSVQGGRGGTKNIQYF
>-|TRBJ1-4|TRBV28
CASSLSLVGEKLFF
>-|TRBJ2-5|TRBV12-3/TRBV12-4
CASSDTARGTQYF
>-|TRBJ2-7|TRBV14
CASSRGPPGGEQYF
>-|TRBJ2-3|TRBV7-9
CASSFGLAGTSTDTQYF
>-|TRBJ1-2|TRBV6-4
CASSGGVGYGYTF
>-|TRBJ1-2|TRBV2
CASSVQGIDYGYTF
>-|TRBJ2-7|TRBV11-3
CASSTGGEQYF
>-|TRBJ1-5|TRBV19
CASSDRVNQPQHF
>-|TRBJ2-1|TRBV7-9
CASSLLGRDEQFF
>-|TRBJ2-1|TRBV6-5
CASSWTDFSSYNEQFF
>few|TRBJ1-6|TRBV6-5
CASSFKRTGTNSPLHF
>-|TRBJ1-1|TRBV7-9
CASSLNRALNTEAFF
>once|TRBJ1-2|TRBV2
CASNGGGSFYGYTF
>-|TRBJ1-1|TRBV6-5
CASSYSIRRRPVEAFF
>-|TRBJ1-2|TRBV5-1
CASRVSVPGYYGYTF
>-|TRBJ2-7|TRBV27
CASSSPGLYSYEQYF
>-|TRBJ1-2|TRBV19
CASNRQGRSYGYTF
>-|TRBJ1-4|TRBV27
CASREGLGRDNEKLFF
>once|TRBJ2-1|TRBV9
CASSAERGSYNEQFF
>-|TRBJ2-3|TRBV10-3
CAISESAVTDTQYF
>-|TRBJ2-7|TRBV19
CASTIGTGPYEQYF
>-|TRBJ2-2|TRBV11-3
CASSGGGIGTGELFF